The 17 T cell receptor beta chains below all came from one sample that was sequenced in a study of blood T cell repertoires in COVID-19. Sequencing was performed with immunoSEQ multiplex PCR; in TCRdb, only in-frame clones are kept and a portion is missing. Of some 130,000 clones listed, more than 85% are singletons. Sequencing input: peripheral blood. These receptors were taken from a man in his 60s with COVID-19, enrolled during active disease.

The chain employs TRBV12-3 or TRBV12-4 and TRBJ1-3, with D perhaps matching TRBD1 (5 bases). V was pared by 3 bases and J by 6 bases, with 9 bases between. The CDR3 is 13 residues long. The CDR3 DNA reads TGTGCCAGCAGTTTTGACAGAGAAAACACCATATATTTT. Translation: CASSFDRENTIYF.

The CDR3 DNA is TGTGCCAGCAGCCAAGCGGGGGGGGAAGAGACCCAGTACTTC. It yields the protein CASSQAGGEETQYF. The V call is TRBV7-3, the J call TRBJ2-5; 10 nucleotides match TRBD2. Germline CDR1 SGHTA, CDR2 FQGTGA. CDR3 length: 14 residues. With V trimmed by 5 bases and J by 3 bases, 3 bases remained unmatched.

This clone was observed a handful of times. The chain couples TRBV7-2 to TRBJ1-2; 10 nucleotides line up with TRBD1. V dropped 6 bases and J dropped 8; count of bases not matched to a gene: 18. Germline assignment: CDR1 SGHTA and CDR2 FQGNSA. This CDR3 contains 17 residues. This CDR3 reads CASRTEPGQGVLRGYTF. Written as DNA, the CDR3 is TGTGCCAGCAGAACTGAACCAGGACAGGGGGTGCTACGGGGCTACACCTTC.

CDR3 sequence reads: CASSLRGGNSPLHF. CDR3 coding DNA: TGTGCCAGCAGCCTTAGGGGGGGGAATTCACCCCTCCACTTT. The V gene is TRBV11-3, the J gene TRBJ1-6; the D gene is possibly TRBD1 (6 bases). V lost 5 bases and J lost 7, with 12 bases in between. In germline, CDR1 is SGHNT, CDR2 YENEEA. The CDR3 extends over 14 amino acids.

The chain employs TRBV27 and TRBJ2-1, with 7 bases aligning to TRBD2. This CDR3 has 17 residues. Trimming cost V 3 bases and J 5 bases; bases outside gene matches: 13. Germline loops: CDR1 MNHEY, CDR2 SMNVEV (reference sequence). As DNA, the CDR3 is TGTGCCAGCAGTTTCGTCCCTCTAGCGGCTGCACACAATGAGCAGTTCTTC. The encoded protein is CASSFVPLAAAHNEQFF.

CDR3 protein: CASSFQVGGSNQPQHF. The CDR3 nucleotides are TGTGCCAGCAGCTTCCAGGTCGGGGGGTCCAATCAGCCCCAGCATTTT. The chain has TRBV7-8 and TRBJ1-5; weak D call: TRBD1 (5 bases). The CDR3 contains 16 residues. Germline-derived CDR1 and CDR2 are SGHVS and FQNEAQ. V lost 3 bases, J lost 3 bases, and 15 bases lay in between.

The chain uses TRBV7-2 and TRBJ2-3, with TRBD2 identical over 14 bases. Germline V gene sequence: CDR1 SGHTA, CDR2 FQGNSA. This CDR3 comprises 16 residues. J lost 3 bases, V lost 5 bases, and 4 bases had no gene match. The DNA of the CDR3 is TGTGCCAGCAGCACAGGACTAGCGGGGGGAACAGATACGCAGTATTTT. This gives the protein CASSTGLAGGTDTQYF.

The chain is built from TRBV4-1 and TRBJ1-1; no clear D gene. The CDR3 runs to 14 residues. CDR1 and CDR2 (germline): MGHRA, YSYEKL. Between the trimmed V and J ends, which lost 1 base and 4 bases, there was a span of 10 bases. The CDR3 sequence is CASSQVLAGTEAFF. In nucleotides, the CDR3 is TGCGCCAGCAGCCAAGTTCTGGCGGGCACTGAAGCTTTCTTT.

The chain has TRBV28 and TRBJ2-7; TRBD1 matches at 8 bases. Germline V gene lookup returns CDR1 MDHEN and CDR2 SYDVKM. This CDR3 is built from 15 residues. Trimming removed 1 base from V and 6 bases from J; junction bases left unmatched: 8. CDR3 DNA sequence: TGTGCCAGCAGTTTATCGTTCAGGGGGCGCGGCGAGCAGTACTTC. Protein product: CASSLSFRGRGEQYF.

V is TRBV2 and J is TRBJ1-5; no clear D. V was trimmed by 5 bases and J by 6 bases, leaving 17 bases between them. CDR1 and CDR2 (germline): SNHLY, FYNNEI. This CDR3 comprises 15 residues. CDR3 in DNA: TGTGCCAGCAGTCCCCATTACGGCAGCGCTCAGCCCCAGCATTTT. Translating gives CASSPHYGSAQPQHF.

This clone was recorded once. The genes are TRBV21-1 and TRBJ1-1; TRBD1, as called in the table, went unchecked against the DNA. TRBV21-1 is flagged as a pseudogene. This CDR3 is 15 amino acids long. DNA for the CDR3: TGTGCCAGCAGCTTGGCAGGAACAATGAACACTGAAGCTTTCTTT. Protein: CASSLAGTMNTEAFF.

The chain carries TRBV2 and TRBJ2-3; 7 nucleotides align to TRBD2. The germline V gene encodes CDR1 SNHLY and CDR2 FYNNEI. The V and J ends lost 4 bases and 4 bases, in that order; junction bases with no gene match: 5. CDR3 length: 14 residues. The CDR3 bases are TGTGCCAGCAGTGTTCGGGGGGACTCAGATACGCAGTATTTT. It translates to CASSVRGDSDTQYF.

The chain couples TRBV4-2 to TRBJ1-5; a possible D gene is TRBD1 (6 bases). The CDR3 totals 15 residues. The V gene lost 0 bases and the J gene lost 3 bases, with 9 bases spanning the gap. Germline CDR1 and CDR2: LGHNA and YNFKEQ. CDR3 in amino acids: CASSQDGGYNQPQHF. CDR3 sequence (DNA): TGTGCCAGCAGCCAAGATGGGGGCTACAATCAGCCCCAGCATTTT.

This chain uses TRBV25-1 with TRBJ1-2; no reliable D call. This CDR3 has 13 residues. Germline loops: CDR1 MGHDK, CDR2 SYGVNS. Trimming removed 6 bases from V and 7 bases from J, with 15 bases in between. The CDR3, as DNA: TGTGCCAGCAGGCCAGGATTCGGAGGTGGCTACACCTTC. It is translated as CASRPGFGGGYTF.

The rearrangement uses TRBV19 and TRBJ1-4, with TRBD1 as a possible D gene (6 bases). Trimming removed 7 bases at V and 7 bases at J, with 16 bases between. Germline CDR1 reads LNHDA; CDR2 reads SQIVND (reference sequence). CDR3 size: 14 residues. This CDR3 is CASNYGTMGEKLFF. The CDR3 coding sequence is TGTGCCAGTAACTACGGGACAATGGGTGAAAAACTGTTTTTT. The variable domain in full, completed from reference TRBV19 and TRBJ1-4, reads DGGITQSPKYLFRKEGQNVTLSCEQNLNHDAMYWYRQDPGQGLRLIYYSQIVNDFQKGDIAEGYSVSREKKESFPLTVTSAQKNPTAFYLCASNYGTMGEKLFFGSGTQLSVL.

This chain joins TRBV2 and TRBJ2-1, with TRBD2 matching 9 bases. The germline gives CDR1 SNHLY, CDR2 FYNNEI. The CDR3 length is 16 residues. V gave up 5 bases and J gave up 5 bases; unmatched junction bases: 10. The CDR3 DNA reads TGTGCCAGCAGTCCGACGCGGCTAGCGGGGAACAATGAGCAGTTCTTC. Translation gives CASSPTRLAGNNEQFF.

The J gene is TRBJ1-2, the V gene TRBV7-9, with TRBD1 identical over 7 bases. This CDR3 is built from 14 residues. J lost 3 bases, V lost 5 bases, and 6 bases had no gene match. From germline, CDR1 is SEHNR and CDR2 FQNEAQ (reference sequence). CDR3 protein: CASSPGDSYYGYTF. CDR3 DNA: TGTGCCAGCAGCCCCGGGGACAGCTACTATGGCTACACCTTC.